This T cell receptor beta chain was profiled in a study of cytomegalovirus exposure and HLA in healthy donors. V was cut by 2 bases and J by 6 bases, with 14 bases left in between. This CDR3 is built from 14 residues. Germline CDR1 and CDR2: SNHLY and FYNNEI. Amplification used 60 Vbeta primers and 13 Jbeta primers. Per the original data handling: Approximately 86 million unique TCR beta chains, 8.5 million to 14 million shared, were counted in a later analysis. TCRdb's copy holds only in-frame clones and misses some; the assay was immunoSEQ multiplex PCR. D and trimming were read from the DNA, whereas the V and J calls and clone size are those reported in that table. The sample includes roughly 43,000 clones, around two thirds seen only once; the top ten take more than 8.5%.

The TCR was taken from a human donor in good health. The chain couples TRBV2 to TRBJ2-7; perhaps TRBD1 as D (6 bases). Sequencing was done on a sample of PBMCs. CDR3 in amino acids: CASSEYRAGFEQYF. The CDR3 coding sequence is TGTGCCAGCAGTGAATACAGGGCAGGCTTCGAGCAGTACTTC.